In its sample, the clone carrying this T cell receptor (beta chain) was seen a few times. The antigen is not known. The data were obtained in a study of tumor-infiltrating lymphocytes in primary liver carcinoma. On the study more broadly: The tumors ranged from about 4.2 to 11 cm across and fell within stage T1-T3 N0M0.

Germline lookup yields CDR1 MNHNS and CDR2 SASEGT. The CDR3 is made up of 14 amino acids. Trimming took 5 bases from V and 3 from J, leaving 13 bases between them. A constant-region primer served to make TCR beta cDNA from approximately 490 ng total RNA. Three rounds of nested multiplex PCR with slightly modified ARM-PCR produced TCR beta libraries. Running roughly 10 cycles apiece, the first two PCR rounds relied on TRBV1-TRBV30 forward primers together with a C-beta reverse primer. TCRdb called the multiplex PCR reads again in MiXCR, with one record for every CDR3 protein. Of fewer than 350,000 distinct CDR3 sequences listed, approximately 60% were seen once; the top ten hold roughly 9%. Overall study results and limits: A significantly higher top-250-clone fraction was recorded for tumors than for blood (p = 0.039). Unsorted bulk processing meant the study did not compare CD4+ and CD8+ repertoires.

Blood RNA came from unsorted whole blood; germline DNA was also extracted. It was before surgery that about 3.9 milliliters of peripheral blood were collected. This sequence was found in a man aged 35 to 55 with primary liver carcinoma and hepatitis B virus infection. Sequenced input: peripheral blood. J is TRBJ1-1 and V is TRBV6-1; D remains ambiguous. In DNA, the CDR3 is TGTGCCAGCAGTCCAGACTGGAGGGACACTGAAGCTTTCTTT. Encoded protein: CASSPDWRDTEAFF.